This record covers a single T cell receptor beta chain. One end of the junction does not line up with germline, which may come from a read error. The record originates from a study of graft-versus-host responses after intestinal transplantation (dated by TCRdb to the early 2020s). With respect to the entire study: The transplants that recipients received were multivisceral, liver-intestinal, or isolated intestinal. All recipients received anti-thymocyte globulin induction followed by maintenance tacrolimus and steroids for 3 to 4 years. After intestinal transplantation, graft-versus-host and host-versus-graft alloreactive T cell clones were followed in the graft, circulation and bone marrow using bulk TCR-beta CDR3 sequencing. To identify alloreactive clones, pre-transplant mixed lymphocyte reaction products were sequenced and compared with unstimulated pre-transplant donor and recipient T cells. Of the 20 to 25 intestinal transplant recipients enrolled in the cohort, one of whom was a retransplant, a few patients without pretransplant specimens were excluded. Donor T cell macrochimerism was defined as a peak of at least 4% donor T cells among recipient peripheral blood mononuclear cells. Instead of going to the commercial service, samples from a few later patients were sequenced in-house on an Illumina MiSeq and processed with MiXCR.

The time point label here, explained by the study, means: cells obtained before transplantation from donor or recipient. In mixed lymphocyte reactions, around 200,000 CFSE-labeled pre-transplant responders were plated with around 200,000 irradiated violet-dye-labeled stimulators and cultured for less than seven days. Proliferating CD3+CD4+CFSE-low and CD3+CD8+CFSE-low responder cells were FACS-sorted on a BD Influx sorter after the mixed lymphocyte reaction. The CDR3 covers 16 residues, taking in both the cysteine and the phenylalanine. Only the CDR3 part of the read is kept: 48 bases, read in frame from the first base. CDR1 and CDR2, per the germline V gene, are SNHLY and FYNNEI. Library construction relied on the immunoSEQ multiplex PCR assay. For most patients, genomic DNA was isolated with the Qiagen DNeasy Blood and Tissue Kit and shipped frozen to Adaptive Biotechnologies for TCR sequencing. For most patients, genomic DNA was subjected to high-throughput TCR-beta CDR3 sequencing by Adaptive Biotechnologies. From the authors' description of their analysis: TCR sequencing data for around 19 patients were retrieved from Adaptive's ImmunoSEQ software; a few other patients were processed with MiXCR and VDJtools. To correct CD4 versus CD8 sorting errors, any sequence found in both subsets at a frequency ratio below 5:1 was removed. CDR3 nucleotide sequences shared between donor and recipient were removed because the origin of such sequences could not be assigned. At least 2-fold expansion over unstimulated cells and a minimum CFSE-low frequency of 0.002% (template counts) or 0.001% (read counts) were required for clones to be classified as alloreactive. Clones were considered mappable if detected in sequenced pre-transplant spleen, lymph node, or MLR CFSE-low populations of the donor or recipient. The cumulative frequency of alloreactive clones was calculated as a percentage of all sequences, weighted by copy number. TCRdb's version of the immuneACCESS table is confined to in-frame rearrangements and falls short of the full clone set. An unresolved V gene accounts for under half of the shortfall where checked; the remainder is of unknown origin. V and J calls and clone size come straight from that table; D and trimming were deduced from the DNA. The sample data list several thousand clones, and roughly 29% of these were observed just once. The ten largest clones take up approximately 5.1% of the sample.

What the study reported, not specific to this receptor: The relatively low number and heterogeneity of intestinal transplant patients limited the conclusions. GvH clones were detected in recipient bone marrow, and some of these GvH clones were observed earlier in ileal mucosa or blood, consistent with an intestinal mucosal origin. In the allografts of patients with donor T cell macrochimerism, GvH to HvG T cell clonal ratios were high. Early after transplant, peak levels of circulating GvH clones were found to be associated with declines in HvG clones.

Here the chain combines TRBV2 and TRBJ1-3; TRBD1 is possibly the D segment (6 matching bases). This specimen was alloreactive CD4+ T cells from a mixed lymphocyte reaction culture, taken before intestinal transplant. The cell subset or site label for this specimen denotes: CFSE-low proliferating T cells sorted from roughly six-day pre-transplant mixed lymphocyte reaction (GvH or HvG direction). The sequence came from a human patient who received an intestinal transplant. The DNA is TGTGCCAGCAGTGACAGGGGAAGGCTCTCTGGAATCACCATATATTTT. Its translation reads: CASSDRGRLSGITIYF.